Each of the 16 T cell receptor beta chains below was sequenced from the same sample in a study of cytomegalovirus exposure and HLA in healthy donors. 60 Vbeta and 13 Jbeta primers were used in PCR. Using immunoSEQ multiplex PCR, the repertoire was profiled, and TCRdb retains in-frame clones only, with some absent. The sample has 130,000 or so clones, over 60% seen once. The specimen was PBMCs. The receptors stem from a female donor in good health and CMV-seropositive.

The chain links TRBV19 to TRBJ1-2, with 9 positions matching TRBD1. CDR3 length: 12 amino acids. V dropped 4 bases and J dropped 9; count of bases not matched to a gene: 3. CDR1 is LNHDA, CDR2 SQIVND, per germline (reference sequence). The CDR3 protein is CASSTTGGRYTF. The CDR3 bases are TGTGCCAGTAGTACTACAGGGGGCCGCTACACCTTC.

The rearrangement links TRBV7-9 to TRBJ1-5; the D gene is possibly TRBD1 (5 bases). The CDR3 runs 12 residues. The V gene's germline CDR1 is SEHNR and CDR2 FQNEAQ (reference sequence). V was trimmed by 4 bases and J by 6 bases, leaving 7 bases between them. The CDR3 loop is CASSSQGQPQHF. CDR3 bases: TGTGCCAGCAGCTCGCAGGGTCAGCCCCAGCATTTT.

The chain recombines TRBV28 with TRBJ2-7, with no clear D. The CDR3 totals 13 residues. Trimming stripped 4 bases from V and 3 bases from J, with 10 bases between. Germline V gives CDR1 MDHEN, CDR2 SYDVKM. CDR3 sequence (DNA): TGTGCCAGCAGTTCGCCGATACACTACGAGCAGTACTTC. Protein product: CASSSPIHYEQYF.

CDR3 DNA: TGTGCCAGCAGCCAGGCGCGAGCTAGCACAGATACGCAGTATTTT. Encoded protein: CASSQARASTDTQYF. This chain uses TRBV9 with TRBJ2-3; D not resolved. Germline V lookup: CDR1 SGDLS, CDR2 YYNGEE. V lost 4 bases to trimming and J lost 0 bases, with 12 bases between them. There are 15 residues in the CDR3.

This chain connects TRBV6-1 to TRBJ1-4; D remains ambiguous. The V gene's germline CDR1 is MNHNS and CDR2 SASEGT. This CDR3 region has 14 residues. V dropped 1 base and J dropped 2 bases, with 5 bases sitting between them. CDR3 protein: CASSEVRTNEKLFF. In DNA, the CDR3 is TGTGCCAGCAGTGAAGTCAGGACTAATGAAAAACTGTTTTTT.

The V call is TRBV10-3, the J call TRBJ1-1; TRBD1 agrees at 10 bases. The germline V gene has CDR1 ENHRY and CDR2 SYGVKD. The CDR3 sequence is 16 residues long. V dropped 7 bases and J dropped 0; count of bases not matched to a gene: 8. The CDR3 DNA is TGTGCCATCATTCCGGGACAGGGGAAGGTGAACACTGAAGCTTTCTTT. Protein sequence: CAIIPGQGKVNTEAFF.

The chain links TRBV9 to TRBJ1-2, with 8 nucleotides matching TRBD1. With 1 base clipped from V and 4 bases from J, the junction kept 3 bases outside the gene matches. There are 14 residues in the CDR3. Germline values: CDR1 SGDLS, CDR2 YYNGEE. The CDR3 DNA is TGTGCCAGCAGCGTATCTCAGGGGGCCTATGGCTACACCTTC. Its protein product is CASSVSQGAYGYTF.

This chain links TRBV10-1 with TRBJ2-1; TRBD2 aligns across 8 bases. There are 14 residues in the CDR3. The junction had 7 bases not matched to a gene; V was cut back by 2 bases and J by 10 bases. Germline loops: CDR1 WNHNN, CDR2 SYGVQD (reference sequence). The CDR3 loop is CASSERPTSGEQFF. The CDR3 bases are TGCGCCAGCAGTGAGCGCCCAACTAGCGGAGAGCAGTTCTTC.

The rearrangement joins TRBV13 to TRBJ2-1, with 9 bases matching TRBD2. CDR1 and CDR2 from the germline V gene are PRHDT and FYEKMQ (reference sequence). V lost 5 bases, J lost 5 bases, and 7 bases stayed unmatched. The CDR3 length is 15 residues. Here the CDR3 DNA reads TGTGCCAGCAGCGTTTCTAGCGGGAACCACAATGAGCAGTTCTTC. Amino acids: CASSVSSGNHNEQFF.

This clone has more than one count but fewer than ten. This chain uses TRBV16 with TRBJ2-5; D possibly corresponds to TRBD1 (6 bases). Trimming removed 1 base at V and 3 bases at J, with 9 bases between. CDR3 length equals 14 residues. CDR1 KGHSY and CDR2 FQNENV come from the germline V gene. The CDR3 region is CASSQLRTEETQYF. The CDR3 nucleotides read TGTGCCAGCAGCCAATTGAGGACAGAAGAGACCCAGTACTTC.

This clone showed up just a few times. This chain joins TRBV4-1 and TRBJ1-4; 11 bases fit TRBD1. Trimming at V came to 3 bases and at J to 8 bases, leaving 8 bases not matched to a gene. Germline values: CDR1 MGHRA, CDR2 YSYEKL. CDR3 length: 16 amino acids. The CDR3 DNA is TGCGCCAGCAGCCATCTTTCCGGGACAGGGGGAGAAAAACTGTTTTTT. It yields the protein CASSHLSGTGGEKLFF.

The rearrangement joins TRBV30 to TRBJ2-3; TRBD1 aligns across 8 bases. Unmatched junction bases numbered 4, after V lost 5 bases and J lost 6 bases. There are 12 residues in the CDR3. Germline V gene lookup returns CDR1 GTSNPN and CDR2 SVGIG (reference sequence). CDR3 amino acids: CAWGQGLDTQYF. For the CDR3, the DNA is TGTGCCTGGGGACAGGGTCTCGATACGCAGTATTTT.

This clone has only one observation. The chain carries TRBV19 and TRBJ2-3; 7 bases agree with TRBD1. J lost 3 bases, V lost 4 bases, and 4 bases had no gene match. The CDR3 has 14 residues. Germline V CDR1 and CDR2: LNHDA, SQIVND (reference sequence). The DNA of the CDR3 is TGTGCCAGTAGTAACAGGGGTATTACAGATACGCAGTATTTT. Protein product: CASSNRGITDTQYF.

This chain connects TRBV7-9 to TRBJ2-1; D might be TRBD1 (6 bases). Trimming shortened V by 6 bases and J by 8 bases, and 14 bases separated the two germline ends. The germline CDR1 and CDR2 sequences are SEHNR and FQNEAQ (reference sequence). CDR3 length: 13 residues. The CDR3 nucleotides are TGTGCCAGCAGACGAGGGCCAGGGGATGAGCAGTTCTTC. Translation gives CASRRGPGDEQFF.

The chain recombines TRBV5-1 with TRBJ2-3; 10 nucleotides match TRBD2. The germline V gene has CDR1 SGHRS and CDR2 YFSETQ. CDR3 length: 16 amino acids. Unmatched junction bases numbered 1, after V lost 0 bases and J lost 0 bases. This chain's CDR3 is CASSLEGLASTDTQYF. For the CDR3, the DNA is TGCGCCAGCAGCTTGGAGGGACTAGCGAGCACAGATACGCAGTATTTT.

The CDR3 spells CASKPTGGYGYTF. The CDR3 nucleotides read TGTGCCAGCAAACCTACTGGGGGGTATGGCTACACCTTC. The V call is TRBV27, the J call TRBJ1-2; tentatively, D is TRBD1 (5 bases). Trimming pared 7 bases from V and 5 bases from J, leaving 14 bases between. This CDR3 contains 13 residues. CDR1 and CDR2 (germline): MNHEY, SMNVEV (reference sequence).